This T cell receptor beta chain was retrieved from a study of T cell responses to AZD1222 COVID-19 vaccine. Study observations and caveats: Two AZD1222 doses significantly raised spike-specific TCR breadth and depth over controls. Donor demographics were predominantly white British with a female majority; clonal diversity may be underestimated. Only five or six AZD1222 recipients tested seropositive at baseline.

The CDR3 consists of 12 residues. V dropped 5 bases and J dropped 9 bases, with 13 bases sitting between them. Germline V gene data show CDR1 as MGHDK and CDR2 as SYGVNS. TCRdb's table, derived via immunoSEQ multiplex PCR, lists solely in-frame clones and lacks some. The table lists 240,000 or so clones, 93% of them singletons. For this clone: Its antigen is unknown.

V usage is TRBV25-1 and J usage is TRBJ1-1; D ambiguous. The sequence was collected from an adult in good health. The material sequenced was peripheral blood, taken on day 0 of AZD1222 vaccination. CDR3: CASSNGLYQAFF. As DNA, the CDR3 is TGTGCCAGCAGTAACGGGTTATATCAAGCTTTCTTT.